This T cell receptor beta chain was sequenced during a study of T cells after yellow fever vaccination. As for the study in general: SMART-Seq v4 Ultra Low Input prepared the low-cell-number fractions. Study-level points and caveats: Post-booster repertoires again held most primary-vaccination clones (about 95% CD4, approximately 90% CD8).

TCRdb redid the calling of the 5' RACE reads with MiXCR, one entry per CDR3 protein. Among 300,000 or so distinct CDR3 sequences listed, about 4% were seen once. V lost 1 base, J lost 6 bases, and 3 bases stayed unmatched. The CDR3 totals 14 residues. Germline V lookup: CDR1 MDHEN, CDR2 SYDVKM. This clonotype has at least ten counts. Antigen unknown. This specimen consisted of PBMCs, obtained 5 days after the yellow fever booster vaccination. This clonotype was sampled from a man in his late teens or twenties who received the YFV17D yellow fever vaccine. V is TRBV28 and J is TRBJ2-4; the match to TRBD1 covers 7 bases. DNA of the CDR3: TGTGCCAGCAGTTTATTCCAGGGGGTAAACATTCAGTACTTC. Protein sequence: CASSLFQGVNIQYF.